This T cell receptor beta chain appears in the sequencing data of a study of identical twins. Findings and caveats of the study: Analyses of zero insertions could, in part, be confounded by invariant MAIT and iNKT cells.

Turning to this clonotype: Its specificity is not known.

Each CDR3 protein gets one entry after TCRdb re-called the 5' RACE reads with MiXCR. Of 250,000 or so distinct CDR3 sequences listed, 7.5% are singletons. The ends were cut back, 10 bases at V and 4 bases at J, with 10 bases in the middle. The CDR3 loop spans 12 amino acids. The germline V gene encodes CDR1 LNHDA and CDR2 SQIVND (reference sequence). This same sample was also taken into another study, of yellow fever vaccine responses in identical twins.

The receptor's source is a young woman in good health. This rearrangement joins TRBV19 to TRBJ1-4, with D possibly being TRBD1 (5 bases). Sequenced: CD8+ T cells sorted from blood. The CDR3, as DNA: TGTGCCACCGAGGACAATAATGAAAAACTGTTTTTT. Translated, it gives CATEDNNEKLFF. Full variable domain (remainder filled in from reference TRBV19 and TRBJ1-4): DGGITQSPKYLFRKEGQNVTLSCEQNLNHDAMYWYRQDPGQGLRLIYYSQIVNDFQKGDIAEGYSVSREKKESFPLTVTSAQKNPTAFYLCATEDNNEKLFFGSGTQLSVL.